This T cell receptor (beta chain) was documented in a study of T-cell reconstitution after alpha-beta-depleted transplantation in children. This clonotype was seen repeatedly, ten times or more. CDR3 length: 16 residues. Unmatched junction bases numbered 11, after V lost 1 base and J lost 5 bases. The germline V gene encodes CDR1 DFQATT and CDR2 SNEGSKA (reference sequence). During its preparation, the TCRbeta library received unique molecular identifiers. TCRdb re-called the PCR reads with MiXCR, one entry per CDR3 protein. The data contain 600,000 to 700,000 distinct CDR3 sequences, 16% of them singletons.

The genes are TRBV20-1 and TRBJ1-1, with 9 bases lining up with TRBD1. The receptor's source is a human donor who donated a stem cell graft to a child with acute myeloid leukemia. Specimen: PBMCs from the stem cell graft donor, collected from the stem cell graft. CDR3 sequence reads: CSARGWGQGGQTEAFF. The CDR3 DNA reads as TGCAGTGCTAGAGGTTGGGGACAGGGCGGACAGACTGAAGCTTTCTTT.